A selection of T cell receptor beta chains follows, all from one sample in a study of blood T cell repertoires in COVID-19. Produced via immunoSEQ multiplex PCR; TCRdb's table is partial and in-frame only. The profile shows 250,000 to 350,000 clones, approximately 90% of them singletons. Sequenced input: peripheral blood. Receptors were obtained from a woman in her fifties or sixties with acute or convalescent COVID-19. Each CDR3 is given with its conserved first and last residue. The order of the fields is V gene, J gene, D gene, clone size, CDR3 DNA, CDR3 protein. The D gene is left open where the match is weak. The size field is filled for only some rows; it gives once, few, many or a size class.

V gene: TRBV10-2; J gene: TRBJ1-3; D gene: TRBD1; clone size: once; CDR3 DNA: TGCGCCAGCACCAATGGACAGGGGGACACCATATATTTT; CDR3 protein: CASTNGQGDTIYF
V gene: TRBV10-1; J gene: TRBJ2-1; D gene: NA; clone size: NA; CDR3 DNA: TGCGCCAGCAGTCGGACAAGACGCTACAATGAGCAGTTCTTC; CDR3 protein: CASSRTRRYNEQFF
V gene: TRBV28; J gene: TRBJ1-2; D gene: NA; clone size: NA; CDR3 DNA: TGTGCCAGCAGTTCCGGACTGGTGAACTATGGCTACACCTTC; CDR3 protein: CASSSGLVNYGYTF
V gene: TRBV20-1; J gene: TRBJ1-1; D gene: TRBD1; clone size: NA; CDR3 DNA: TGCAGTGCTAGGGAGGGGGCGGCTTTCTTT; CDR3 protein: CSAREGAAFF
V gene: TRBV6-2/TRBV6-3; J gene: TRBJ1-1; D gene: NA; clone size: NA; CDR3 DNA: TGTGCCAGCAGTTACGAGGTCGGACTATTGAACACTGAAGCTTTCTTT; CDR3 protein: CASSYEVGLLNTEAFF
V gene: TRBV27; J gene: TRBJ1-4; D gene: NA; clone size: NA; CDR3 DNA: TGTGCCAGCAGGGGACACGTCCCGGCAAAACTGTTTTTT; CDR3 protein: CASRGHVPAKLFF
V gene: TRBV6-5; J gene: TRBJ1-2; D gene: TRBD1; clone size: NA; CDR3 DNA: TGTGCCAGCAGTTCCACCCTGACAGGGCCATATGGCTACACCTTC; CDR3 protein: CASSSTLTGPYGYTF
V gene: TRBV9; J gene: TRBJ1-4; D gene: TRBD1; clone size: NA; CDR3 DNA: TGTGCCAGCAGCCCCGGACAGGCAACTAATGAAAAACTGTTTTTT; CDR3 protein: CASSPGQATNEKLFF
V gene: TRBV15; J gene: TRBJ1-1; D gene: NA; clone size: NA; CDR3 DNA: TGTGCCACCAGCAGATCCCCGACAGCGAACACTGAAGCTTTCTTT; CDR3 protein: CATSRSPTANTEAFF
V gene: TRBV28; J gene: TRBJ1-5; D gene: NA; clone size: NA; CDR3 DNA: TGTGCCAGCAGTTTGGCGGTCAATCAGCCCCAGCATTTT; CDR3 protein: CASSLAVNQPQHF
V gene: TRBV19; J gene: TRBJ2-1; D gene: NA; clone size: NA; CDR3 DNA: TGTGCCAGTAGGATTGTGGCGGGAAGCCCCAATGAGCAGTTCTTC; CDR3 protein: CASRIVAGSPNEQFF
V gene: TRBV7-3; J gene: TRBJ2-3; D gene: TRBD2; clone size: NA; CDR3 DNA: TGTGCCAGCAGCCCCGGGACTAGCGCAGATACGCAGTATTTT; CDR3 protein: CASSPGTSADTQYF
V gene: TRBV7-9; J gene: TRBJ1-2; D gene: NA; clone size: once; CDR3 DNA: TGTGCCAGCAGCTTAGTTTCAGCCAGGGTTTATGGCTACACCTTC; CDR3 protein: CASSLVSARVYGYTF
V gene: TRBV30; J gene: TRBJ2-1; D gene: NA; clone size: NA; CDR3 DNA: TGTGCCTGGCAATGGGCTAGCGACTACAATGAGCAGTTCTTC; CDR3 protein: CAWQWASDYNEQFF
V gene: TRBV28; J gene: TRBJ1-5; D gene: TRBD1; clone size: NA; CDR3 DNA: TGTGCCAGCAGATGGGAAAAGGGACAGGGGCTTAGCAATCAGCCCCAGCATTTT; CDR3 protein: CASRWEKGQGLSNQPQHF
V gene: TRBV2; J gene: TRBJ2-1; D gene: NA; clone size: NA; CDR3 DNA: TGTGCCAGCAGTGTCCAGTATGCCGTTGAGCAGTTCTTC; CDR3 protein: CASSVQYAVEQFF
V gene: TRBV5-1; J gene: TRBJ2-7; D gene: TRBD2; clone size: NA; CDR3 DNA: TGCGCCAGCAGCTTGCTAGCGGGGGCTACCTACGAGCAGTACTTC; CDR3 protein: CASSLLAGATYEQYF
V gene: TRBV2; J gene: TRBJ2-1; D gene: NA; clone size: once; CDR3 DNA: TGTGCCAGCATTCGGTATGAGCAGTTCTTC; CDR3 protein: CASIRYEQFF
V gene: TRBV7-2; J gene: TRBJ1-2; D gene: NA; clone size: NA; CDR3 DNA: TGTGCCAGCAGCTTAGCCCTGACAGATTCTAACTATGGCTACACCTTC; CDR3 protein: CASSLALTDSNYGYTF
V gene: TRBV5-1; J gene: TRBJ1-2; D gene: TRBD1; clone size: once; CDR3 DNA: TGCGCCAGCAGTTATGCCGGGACAGGGACCTATGGCTACACCTTC; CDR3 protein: CASSYAGTGTYGYTF
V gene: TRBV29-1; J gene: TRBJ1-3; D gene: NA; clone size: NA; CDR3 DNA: TGCAGCGCCTTTCTCCCAAACACCATATATTTT; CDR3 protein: CSAFLPNTIYF
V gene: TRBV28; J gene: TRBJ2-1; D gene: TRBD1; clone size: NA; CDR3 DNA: TGTGCCAGCAGCCCAGGAGACAGGGACAATGAGCAGTTCTTC; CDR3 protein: CASSPGDRDNEQFF
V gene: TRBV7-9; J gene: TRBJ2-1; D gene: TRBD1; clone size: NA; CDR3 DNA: TGTGCCAGCAGCTCTACCCGGGACAGGGGAAACAATGAGCAGTTCTTC; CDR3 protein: CASSSTRDRGNNEQFF
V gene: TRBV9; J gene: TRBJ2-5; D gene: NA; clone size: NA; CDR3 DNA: TGTGCCAGCAGCGGTCCCGGGACTCCCCAAGAGACCCAGTACTTC; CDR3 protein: CASSGPGTPQETQYF
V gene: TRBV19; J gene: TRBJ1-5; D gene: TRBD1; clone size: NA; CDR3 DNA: TGTGCCAGTAGTATAAGGGACAGGGGGCAGCCCCAGCATTTT; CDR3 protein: CASSIRDRGQPQHF
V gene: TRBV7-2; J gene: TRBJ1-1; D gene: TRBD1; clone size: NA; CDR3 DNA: TGTGCCAGCAGCTTAGCATGGGGACAGGGAAGGACTGAAGCTTTCTTT; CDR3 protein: CASSLAWGQGRTEAFF
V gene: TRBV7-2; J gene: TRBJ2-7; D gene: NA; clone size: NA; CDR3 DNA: TGTGCCAGCAGCTTAGCGGGCACAGGCCGCTCCTACGAGCAGTACTTC; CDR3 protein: CASSLAGTGRSYEQYF
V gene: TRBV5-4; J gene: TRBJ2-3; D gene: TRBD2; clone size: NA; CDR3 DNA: TGTGCCAGCAGCTTGACTAGCGGGGTCACAGATACGCAGTATTTT; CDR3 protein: CASSLTSGVTDTQYF
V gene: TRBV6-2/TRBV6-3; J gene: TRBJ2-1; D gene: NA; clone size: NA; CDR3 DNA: TGTGCCAGCAGTTTAGTCGGGAGTTACAATGAGCAGTTCTTC; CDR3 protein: CASSLVGSYNEQFF
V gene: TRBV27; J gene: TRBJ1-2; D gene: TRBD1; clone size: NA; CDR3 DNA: TGTGCCAGCAGATACCGACAGGGAACTATTGATCAAAATGGCTACACCTTC; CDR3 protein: CASRYRQGTIDQNGYTF
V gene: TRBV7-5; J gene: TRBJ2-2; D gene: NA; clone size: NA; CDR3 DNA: TGTGTCAGAAGTGGACTAGCGGGGGGTAGCGGGGAGCTGTTTTTT; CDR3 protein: CVRSGLAGGSGELFF
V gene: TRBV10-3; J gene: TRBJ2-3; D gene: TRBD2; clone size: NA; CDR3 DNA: TGTGCCATCAGCCCTAGCGGGCCAAGCACAGATACGCAGTATTTT; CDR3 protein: CAISPSGPSTDTQYF
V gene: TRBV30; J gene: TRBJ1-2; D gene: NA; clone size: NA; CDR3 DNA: TGTGCCTGGACTACACTACTCAATGGCTACACCTTC; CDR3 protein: CAWTTLLNGYTF
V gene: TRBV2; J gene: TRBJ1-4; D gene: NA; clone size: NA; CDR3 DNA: TGTGCCAGCAGTGGTAACCGCGAACTGTTTTTT; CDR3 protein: CASSGNRELFF
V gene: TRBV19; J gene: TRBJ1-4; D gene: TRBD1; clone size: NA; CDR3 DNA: TGTGCCAGTAGACCGGGACAGGGGGCCCCACAAGAAAAACTGTTTTTT; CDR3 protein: CASRPGQGAPQEKLFF
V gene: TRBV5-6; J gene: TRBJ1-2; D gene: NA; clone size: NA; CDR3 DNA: TGTGCCAGCAGCCCCGGGCCAGGGATGCTTAGCTATGGCTACACCTTC; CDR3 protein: CASSPGPGMLSYGYTF
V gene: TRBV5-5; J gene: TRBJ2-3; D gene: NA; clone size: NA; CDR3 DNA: TGTGCCAGCAGTATCGGGACAAGCACGCAGTATTTT; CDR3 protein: CASSIGTSTQYF
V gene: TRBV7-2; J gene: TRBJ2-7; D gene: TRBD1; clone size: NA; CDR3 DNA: TGTGCCAGCAGCTCCGGGACAGGCTCCTACGAGCAGTACTTC; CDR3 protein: CASSSGTGSYEQYF
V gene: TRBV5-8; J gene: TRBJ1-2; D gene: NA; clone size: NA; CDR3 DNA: TGTGCCAGCACCCCTCTATTGCAGGGGAGCTACACCTTC; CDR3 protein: CASTPLLQGSYTF
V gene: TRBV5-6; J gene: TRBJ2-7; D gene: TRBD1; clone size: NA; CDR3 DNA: TGTGCCAGCAGCTGGGACAGGGCAAACTCCTACGAGCAGTACTTC; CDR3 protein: CASSWDRANSYEQYF
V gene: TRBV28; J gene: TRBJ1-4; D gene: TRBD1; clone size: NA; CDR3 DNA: TGTGCCAGCAGTCAACAGGGGGCAGGTGAAAAACTGTTTTTT; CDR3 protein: CASSQQGAGEKLFF
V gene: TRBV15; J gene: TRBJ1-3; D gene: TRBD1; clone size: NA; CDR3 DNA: TGTGCCACCAGCAGAGGGATTGGGACAGGCGGAACCATATATTTT; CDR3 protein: CATSRGIGTGGTIYF
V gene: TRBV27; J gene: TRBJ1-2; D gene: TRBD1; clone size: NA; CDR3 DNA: TGTGCCAGCAGCTACGACAGGGACTATGGCTACACCTTC; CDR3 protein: CASSYDRDYGYTF
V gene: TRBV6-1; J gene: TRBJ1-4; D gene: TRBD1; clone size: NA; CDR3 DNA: TGTGCCAGCAGTGAAGCGTATCAGGGGGCGGCAACTAATGAAAAACTGTTTTTT; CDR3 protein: CASSEAYQGAATNEKLFF
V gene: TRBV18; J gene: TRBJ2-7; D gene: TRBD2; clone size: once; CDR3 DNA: TGTGCCAGCTCAGAAGGCGGGGGGGCTTCTTACGAGCAGTACTTC; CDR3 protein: CASSEGGGASYEQYF
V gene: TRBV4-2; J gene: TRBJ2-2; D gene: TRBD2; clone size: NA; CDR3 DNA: TGTGCCAGCAGCCACCAGCGGGAGTGGGTTACCGGGGAGCTGTTTTTT; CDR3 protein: CASSHQREWVTGELFF
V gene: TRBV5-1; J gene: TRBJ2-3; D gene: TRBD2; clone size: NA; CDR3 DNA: TGCGCCACCCGCGGTAGCGGGAGTGTAAGCACAGATACGCAGTATTTT; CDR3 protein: CATRGSGSVSTDTQYF
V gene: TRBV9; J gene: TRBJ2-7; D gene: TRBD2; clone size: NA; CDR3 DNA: TGTGCCAGCAGCGTAGAGGTAGCGGGAGTATTCGAGCAGTACTTC; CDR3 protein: CASSVEVAGVFEQYF
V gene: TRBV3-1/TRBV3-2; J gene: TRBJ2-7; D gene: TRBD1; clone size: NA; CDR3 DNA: TGTGCCAGCAGCCAAGAAGGGACAGGCTTTGACGAGCAGTACTTC; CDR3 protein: CASSQEGTGFDEQYF
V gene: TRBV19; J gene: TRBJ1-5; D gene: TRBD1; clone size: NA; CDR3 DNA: TGTGCCAGTAGCTCGGGACAGGGGGCGAATCAGCCCCAGCATTTT; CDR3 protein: CASSSGQGANQPQHF
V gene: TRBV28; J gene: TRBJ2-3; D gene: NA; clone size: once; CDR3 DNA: TGTGCCAGCAGTTTGGGCGGGGGCGGCACAGATACGCAGTATTTT; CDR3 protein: CASSLGGGGTDTQYF
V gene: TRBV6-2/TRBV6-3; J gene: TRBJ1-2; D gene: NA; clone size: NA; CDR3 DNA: TGTGCCAGCAGTTATCCCGCGGGGGACAAAAACTATGGCTACACCTTC; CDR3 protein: CASSYPAGDKNYGYTF
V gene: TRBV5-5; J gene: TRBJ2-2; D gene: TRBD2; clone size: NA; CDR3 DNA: TGTGCCAGCCTTGTGGTTGGGACTAGCAAGGGGGCCGGGGAGCTGTTTTTT; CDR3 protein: CASLVVGTSKGAGELFF
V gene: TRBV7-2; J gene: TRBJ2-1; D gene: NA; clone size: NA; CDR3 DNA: TGTGCCAGCAGCTTAGGCTCAGGGGTCAATGAGCAGTTCTTC; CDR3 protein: CASSLGSGVNEQFF
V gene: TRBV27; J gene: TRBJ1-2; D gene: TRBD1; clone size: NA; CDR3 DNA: TGTGCCAGCAGCGGGACAGGGGGCCACTATGGCTACACCTTC; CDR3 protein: CASSGTGGHYGYTF
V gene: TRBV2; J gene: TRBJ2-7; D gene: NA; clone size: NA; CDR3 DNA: TGTGCCAGGGGGGGTGGACAGGCTCACAACGAGCAGTACTTC; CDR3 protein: CARGGGQAHNEQYF
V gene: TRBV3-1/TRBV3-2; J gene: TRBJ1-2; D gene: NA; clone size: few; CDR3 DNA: TGTGCCAGCAGCCATTCCCTCTGGCCAGCGAACTATGGCTACACCTTC; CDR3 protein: CASSHSLWPANYGYTF
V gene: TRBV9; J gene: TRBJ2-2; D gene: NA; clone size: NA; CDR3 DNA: TGTGCCAGCAGCGTAGATGGCCGGGACACCGGGGAGCTGTTTTTT; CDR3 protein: CASSVDGRDTGELFF
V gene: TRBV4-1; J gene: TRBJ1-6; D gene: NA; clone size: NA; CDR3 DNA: TGCGCCAGCAGCCAAGATAGTGGCAGGTCCTCACCCCTCCACTTT; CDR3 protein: CASSQDSGRSSPLHF
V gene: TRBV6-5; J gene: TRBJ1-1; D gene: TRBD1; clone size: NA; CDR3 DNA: TGTGCCAGCAGGGCTTACAGGGGTCCCACTGAAGCTTTCTTT; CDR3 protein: CASRAYRGPTEAFF